This T cell receptor beta chain was observed in a study of monozygotic twins with inflammatory bowel disease. Whole-study findings and limits: IBD patients exhibited fewer clonotypes shared with other individuals than healthy twins, particularly with disease activity. Repertoire similarity did not separate concordant from discordant twins, possibly from limited power. The analysis yielded no support for one strong signal or clonotype associated with IBD.

There are 15 residues in the CDR3. Germline loops: CDR1 SGHAT, CDR2 FQNNGV. On this clonotype: Its antigen is not known.

Skipping T cell sorting, the study isolated total RNA directly from whole blood. TCRdb reworked the 5' RACE reads into one entry per CDR3 protein, no DNA. In all, the sample yields over 150,000 distinct CDR3 sequences. The chain joins TRBV11-2 to TRBJ2-1; without DNA, the TCRdb call of TRBD1 cannot be checked. Material: blood. The receptor comes from a human donor with ulcerative colitis or Crohn's disease, or a healthy co-twin of an affected twin (not recorded which). The CDR3 sequence: CASSESGTRVGEQFF.